Listed below are T cell receptor beta chains from one sample, sequenced in a study of regulatory T cells in long-lasting Graves disease. TCRdb fed the multiplex PCR reads into MiXCR, producing one record per CDR3 protein. The sample includes 600,000 to 650,000 distinct CDR3 sequences, about 16% seen only once; the top ten take around a sixth. These data were also reused for a study on T cells in Graves' hyperthyroidism and ophthalmopathy.

The sequences come from peripheral blood mononuclear cells (PBMCs), collected at new diagnosis, from a patient treated with antithyroid drugs. These receptors all stem from a woman aged 25 to 39 with Graves disease. CDR3s include the opening cysteine and the closing phenylalanine or tryptophan. Fields, in order: J gene, CDR3 length, V gene, clone size, D gene, CDR3 protein, CDR3 DNA. A D gene is named only where the DNA matches it firmly. The listing skips clone size in some rows; elsewhere it reads once, few, many or a size class.

j_gene: TRBJ1-1; len: 16; v_gene: TRBV6-5; abundance: many; d_gene: .; CDR3aa: CASSYPNRASGAEAFF; CDR3nt: TGTGCCAGCAGTTACCCGAACCGGGCCTCCGGGGCTGAAGCTTTCTTT
j_gene: TRBJ1-2; len: 13; v_gene: TRBV20-1; abundance: many; d_gene: .; CDR3aa: CSARVVGGDGYTF; CDR3nt: TGCAGTGCTAGAGTTGTGGGGGGCGATGGCTACACCTTC
j_gene: TRBJ1-1; len: 15; v_gene: TRBV6-2/TRBV6-3; abundance: .; d_gene: .; CDR3aa: CASSYSDAPNTEAFF; CDR3nt: TGTGCCAGCAGTTATTCCGACGCGCCGAACACTGAAGCTTTCTTT
j_gene: TRBJ2-3; len: 17; v_gene: TRBV28; abundance: .; d_gene: TRBD2; CDR3aa: CASSGTSGRGGTDTQYF; CDR3nt: TGTGCCAGCAGTGGGACTAGCGGGAGGGGAGGCACAGATACGCAGTATTTT
j_gene: TRBJ2-7; len: 13; v_gene: TRBV24-1; abundance: few; d_gene: .; CDR3aa: CATSDPLSSEQYF; CDR3nt: TGTGCCACCAGTGATCCCCTTAGTAGCGAGCAGTACTTC
j_gene: TRBJ2-3; len: 14; v_gene: TRBV7-6; abundance: many; d_gene: TRBD2; CDR3aa: CASSGQAGGNTQYF; CDR3nt: TGTGCCAGCAGCGGCCAAGCGGGAGGAAATACGCAGTATTTT
j_gene: TRBJ1-5; len: 14; v_gene: TRBV20-1; abundance: many; d_gene: .; CDR3aa: CSAKAGISNQPQHF; CDR3nt: TGCAGTGCCAAGGCAGGGATTAGCAATCAGCCCCAGCATTTT
j_gene: TRBJ1-4; len: 15; v_gene: TRBV28; abundance: many; d_gene: .; CDR3aa: CASTPIGSAEGKLFF; CDR3nt: TGTGCCAGCACTCCCATAGGGAGCGCGGAGGGGAAACTGTTTTTT
j_gene: TRBJ1-6; len: 17; v_gene: TRBV12-3/TRBV12-4; abundance: .; d_gene: .; CDR3aa: CASSLFGSDSYNSPPHF; CDR3nt: TGTGCCAGCAGTTTATTTGGGAGTGACTCCTATAATTCACCCCCCCACTTT
j_gene: TRBJ2-1; len: 17; v_gene: TRBV5-6; abundance: .; d_gene: TRBD2; CDR3aa: CASSLLVVAGVISEQFF; CDR3nt: TGTGCCAGCAGCTTACTTGTCGTAGCGGGAGTTATCAGTGAGCAGTTCTTC
j_gene: TRBJ1-4; len: 15; v_gene: TRBV5-1; abundance: few; d_gene: .; CDR3aa: CASRETTATNEKLFF; CDR3nt: TGCGCCAGCCGCGAAACGACGGCAACTAATGAAAAACTGTTTTTT
j_gene: TRBJ2-5; len: 17; v_gene: TRBV11-2; abundance: many; d_gene: TRBD2; CDR3aa: CASSLSPGWGGQETQYF; CDR3nt: TGTGCCAGCAGCTTATCCCCCGGTTGGGGGGGCCAAGAGACCCAGTACTTC
j_gene: TRBJ2-3; len: 14; v_gene: TRBV7-9; abundance: many; d_gene: .; CDR3aa: CATSGGRSTDTQYF; CDR3nt: TGTGCCACCAGTGGGGGGCGGAGCACAGATACGCAGTATTTT
j_gene: TRBJ2-3; len: 13; v_gene: TRBV11-2; abundance: once; d_gene: .; CDR3aa: CASRRISTDTQYF; CDR3nt: TGTGCCAGCAGGCGAATTAGCACAGATACGCAGTATTTT
j_gene: TRBJ2-6; len: 17; v_gene: TRBV28; abundance: few; d_gene: TRBD2; CDR3aa: CASSKAGLSSGANVLTF; CDR3nt: TGTGCCAGCAGTAAAGCGGGATTAAGCTCTGGGGCCAACGTCCTGACTTTC
j_gene: TRBJ2-7; len: 14; v_gene: TRBV7-2; abundance: many; d_gene: TRBD1; CDR3aa: CASSITGGPYEQYF; CDR3nt: TGTGCCAGCAGCATAACAGGGGGCCCCTACGAGCAGTACTTC
j_gene: TRBJ2-3; len: 15; v_gene: TRBV9; abundance: few; d_gene: .; CDR3aa: CASSASAGGSDTQYF; CDR3nt: TGTGCCAGCAGCGCCTCCGCGGGTGGGTCAGATACGCAGTATTTT
j_gene: TRBJ1-1; len: 13; v_gene: TRBV2; abundance: many; d_gene: .; CDR3aa: CASSEVGDTEAFF; CDR3nt: TGTGCCAGCAGTGAAGTAGGTGACACTGAAGCTTTCTTT
j_gene: TRBJ2-7; len: 15; v_gene: TRBV19; abundance: .; d_gene: .; CDR3aa: CASSGSWGSTYEQYF; CDR3nt: TGTGCCAGTAGCGGCTCGTGGGGGAGCACGTACGAGCAGTACTTC
j_gene: TRBJ1-2; len: 15; v_gene: TRBV2; abundance: once; d_gene: TRBD1; CDR3aa: CASSRDRGANHGHTF; CDR3nt: TGTGCCAGCAGTCGCGACAGGGGGGCCAACCATGGCCACACCTTC
j_gene: TRBJ1-4; len: 16; v_gene: TRBV28; abundance: many; d_gene: .; CDR3aa: CASSTKSGLTNEKLFF; CDR3nt: TGTGCCAGCAGTACAAAATCAGGGTTAACTAATGAAAAACTGTTTTTT
j_gene: TRBJ1-6; len: 15; v_gene: TRBV27; abundance: .; d_gene: .; CDR3aa: CASSPQELYNSPLHF; CDR3nt: TGTGCCAGCAGTCCGCAGGAGTTATATAATTCACCCCTCCACTTT
j_gene: TRBJ2-5; len: 12; v_gene: TRBV5-6; abundance: .; d_gene: .; CDR3aa: CASSPGFGTQYF; CDR3nt: TGTGCCAGCAGCCCAGGGTTTGGGACCCAGTACTTC
j_gene: TRBJ2-3; len: 14; v_gene: TRBV25-1; abundance: .; d_gene: .; CDR3aa: CASSDWGGSDTQYF; CDR3nt: TGTGCCAGCAGTGACTGGGGTGGGTCAGATACGCAGTATTTT
j_gene: TRBJ1-1; len: 14; v_gene: TRBV4-1; abundance: few; d_gene: .; CDR3aa: CASRGRTENTEAFF; CDR3nt: TGCGCCAGCAGGGGAAGGACTGAGAACACTGAAGCTTTCTTT
j_gene: TRBJ1-4; len: 14; v_gene: TRBV2; abundance: many; d_gene: .; CDR3aa: CASRAGTGYEKLFF; CDR3nt: TGTGCCAGCAGAGCCGGGACGGGGTATGAAAAACTGTTTTTT
j_gene: TRBJ2-7; len: 15; v_gene: TRBV27; abundance: .; d_gene: .; CDR3aa: CASSPRPGQIYEQYF; CDR3nt: TGTGCCAGCAGCCCTAGGCCCGGACAGATATACGAGCAGTACTTC
j_gene: TRBJ2-1; len: 15; v_gene: TRBV14; abundance: few; d_gene: .; CDR3aa: CASSQYGGPYGEQFF; CDR3nt: TGTGCCAGCAGCCAATACGGAGGGCCGTATGGTGAGCAGTTCTTC
j_gene: TRBJ1-5; len: 16; v_gene: TRBV19; abundance: few; d_gene: TRBD1; CDR3aa: CASKGTETSLGQPQHF; CDR3nt: TGTGCCAGTAAGGGGACAGAGACCTCCCTCGGTCAGCCCCAGCATTTT